This entry features one T cell receptor beta chain sequence. What antigen it recognizes has not been identified. Per-base qualities were not stored, and no clone one base away is much larger. This entry belongs to a study of T cell changes during pregnancy in multiple sclerosis (dated 2019 in TCRdb). With regard to the full study: The study examined how the T cell repertoire changed over the course of pregnancy in women with multiple sclerosis.

Compared with germline, V lacks 5 bases and J lacks 15 bases; bases without a gene match: 9. CDR1 and CDR2, looked up from the germline V gene, are MGHDK and SYGVNS. CDR3 length: 13 amino acids, cysteine to phenylalanine. Of all the DNA, just the CDR3 is kept, 39 bases in frame from base 1. Libraries came from the immunoSEQ multiplex PCR assay. In TCRdb, the immuneACCESS table is reduced to in-frame sequences with V and J assigned. These tables do not hold every clone; where another copy was compared, an unresolved V gene accounts for under half, and the others remain unexplained. Present in this sample are about 98,000 clones, about 90% of which were seen just once. The ten largest clones add up to roughly 2.3% of the sample.

The chain is assembled from TRBV25-1 and TRBJ2-1; TRBD2 agrees with 11 junctional bases. The clonotype originates from a female donor in good health, enrolled as a control in a pregnancy study. The input for sequencing was peripheral blood, taken after pregnancy. The CDR3 protein is CASSTLLAGGLFF. The DNA is as follows: TGTGCCAGCAGTACCCTTCTAGCGGGAGGTTTGTTCTTC.